This T cell receptor (beta chain) was observed in a study of cytomegalovirus exposure and HLA in healthy donors. This CDR3 contains 11 residues. CDR1 is MDHEN, CDR2 SYDVKM, per germline. Trimming cost V 4 bases and J 5 bases, with 6 bases left between them. 13 Jbeta primers and 60 Vbeta primers were used for the PCR. Method: immunoSEQ multiplex PCR; TCRdb's copy keeps in-frame clones and lacks some. The sample has 250,000 or so clones, more than 75% seen once. The chain recombines TRBV28 with TRBJ2-7; D ambiguous. The source of this sequence is a human donor in good health. The material sequenced was PBMCs. The CDR3: CASSSPHEQYF. For the CDR3, the DNA is TGTGCCAGCAGTTCCCCTCACGAGCAGTACTTC. Drawing the rest from reference TRBV28 and TRBJ2-7, the complete variable domain is DVKVTQSSRYLVKRTGEKVFLECVQDMDHENMFWYRQDPGLGLRLIYFSYDVKMKEKGDIPEGYSVSREKKERFSLILESASTNQTSMYLCASSSPHEQYFGPGTRLTVT.